This record covers a single TCR beta chain. The study made its TCR cDNA through 5'RACE template switching. That step introduced a universal primer site along with UMIs. TCRdb processed the 5' RACE reads anew with MiXCR; each CDR3 protein has one entry. The sample holds about 210,000 distinct CDR3 sequences; 3.2% are singletons and the top ten take less than 3.5%. The V end was cut by 0 bases, the J end by 4 bases, with 12 bases between. The CDR3 has 15 amino acids. Germline assignment: CDR1 LGHNA and CDR2 YNFKEQ. The data derive from a study of T cells after yellow fever vaccination. Study details: When fractions had low cell numbers, they were prepared with SMART-Seq v4 Ultra Low Input.

This receptor was taken from a man aged 18 to 35 who received the YFV17D yellow fever vaccine. The starting material was CD4+ T cells sorted from PBMCs, obtained 10 days after the yellow fever booster vaccination. The chain joins TRBV4-2 to TRBJ2-5, with a tentative D call TRBD1 (6 bases). Here the CDR3 reads CASSQDLVRGETQYF. In DNA form, the CDR3 reads TGTGCCAGCAGCCAAGATCTCGTCAGGGGAGAGACCCAGTACTTC.